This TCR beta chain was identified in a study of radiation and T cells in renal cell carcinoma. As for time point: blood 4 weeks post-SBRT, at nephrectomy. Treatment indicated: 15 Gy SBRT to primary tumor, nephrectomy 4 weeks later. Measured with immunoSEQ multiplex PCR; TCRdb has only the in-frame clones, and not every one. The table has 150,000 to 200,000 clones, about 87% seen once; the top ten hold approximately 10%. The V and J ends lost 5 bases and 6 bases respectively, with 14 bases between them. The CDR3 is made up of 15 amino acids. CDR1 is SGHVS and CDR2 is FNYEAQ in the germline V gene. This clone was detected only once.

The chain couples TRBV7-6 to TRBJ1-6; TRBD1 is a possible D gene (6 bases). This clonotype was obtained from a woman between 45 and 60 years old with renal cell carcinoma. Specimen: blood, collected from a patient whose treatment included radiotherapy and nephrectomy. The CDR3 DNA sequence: TGTGCCAGCAGCCTTGGACAGCTACTTAATTCACCCCTCCACTTT. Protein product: CASSLGQLLNSPLHF.